Included here is one T cell receptor beta chain sequence, with context. As yet, its antigen is unknown. The sample originates from a study of T cells after yellow fever vaccination. One entry per CDR3 protein results from TCRdb running MiXCR on the 5' RACE reads. Of about 330,000 distinct CDR3 sequences listed, around 6.8% are singletons. The study's findings and limits: Once the booster was given, most primary-vaccination clones reappeared, at approximately 97% for CD4 and 88% for CD8.

There are 16 residues in the CDR3. The trim removed 3 bases at V and 6 bases at J, leaving 12 bases unmatched. The germline CDR1 and CDR2 sequences are SGHDT and YYEEEE. The sample was PBMCs, taken about 49 days after the first yellow fever vaccination. The sequence was collected from a man aged 18 to 35 who received the YFV17D yellow fever vaccine. The chain couples TRBV5-6 to TRBJ2-1, with 7 bases matching TRBD2. The CDR3 DNA reads as TGTGCCAGCAGCTCGTTGACTAGCATCCGGTCCAATGAGCAGTTCTTC. As protein: CASSSLTSIRSNEQFF.